This T cell receptor (beta chain) derives from a study of shared clonotypes between healthy human individuals. Background on the study: Plates per donor: three CD4 naive, three CD4 memory, two CD8 naive, one CD8 memory. Regarding the study as a whole: With few donors, the genetic and exposure-history diversity represented was limited.

This clone was found once. Its antigen is not identified. TCRdb's copy holds only in-frame clones and misses some; the assay was immunoSEQ multiplex PCR. This sample has 2 million to 2.5 million clones, with roughly 92% found just once. The junction had 2 bases not matched to a gene; V was cut back by 5 bases and J by 3 bases. CDR1 is LGHNA and CDR2 is YNFKEQ in the germline V gene. The CDR3 length is 13 residues. Subsets obtained from CD4+ cells comprised CD45RA+ naive and CD45RA-negative memory cells. The sequencing input was naive CD4+ T cells from PBMCs. Regarding subset: CD45RA+ positively selected. This chain joins TRBV4-2 and TRBJ1-2; 8 positions match TRBD1. This sequence was found in a man between 18 and 29 years old in good health. Some clones in this sample may be carry-over from other donors' samples. In DNA, the CDR3 is TGTGCCAGCAGCGCACAGGGGGACTATGGCTACACCTTC. This translates into CASSAQGDYGYTF.